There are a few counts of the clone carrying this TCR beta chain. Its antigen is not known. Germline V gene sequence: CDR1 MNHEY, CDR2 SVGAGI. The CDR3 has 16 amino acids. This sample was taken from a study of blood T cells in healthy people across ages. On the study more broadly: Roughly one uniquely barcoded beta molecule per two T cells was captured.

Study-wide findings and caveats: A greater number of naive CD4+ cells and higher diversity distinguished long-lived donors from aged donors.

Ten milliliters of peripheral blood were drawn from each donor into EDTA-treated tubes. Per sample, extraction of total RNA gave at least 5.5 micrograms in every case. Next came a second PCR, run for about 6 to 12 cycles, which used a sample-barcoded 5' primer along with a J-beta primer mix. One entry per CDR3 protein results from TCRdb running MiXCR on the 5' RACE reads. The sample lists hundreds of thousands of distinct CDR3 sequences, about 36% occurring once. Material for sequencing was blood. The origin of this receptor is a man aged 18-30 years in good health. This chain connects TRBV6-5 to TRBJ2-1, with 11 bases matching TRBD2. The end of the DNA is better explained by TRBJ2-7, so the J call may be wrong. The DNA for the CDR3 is TGTGCCAGCAGTTTAGACGGGACTAGCGGATACAATGAGCAGTACTTC. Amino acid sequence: CASSLDGTSGYNEQYF.